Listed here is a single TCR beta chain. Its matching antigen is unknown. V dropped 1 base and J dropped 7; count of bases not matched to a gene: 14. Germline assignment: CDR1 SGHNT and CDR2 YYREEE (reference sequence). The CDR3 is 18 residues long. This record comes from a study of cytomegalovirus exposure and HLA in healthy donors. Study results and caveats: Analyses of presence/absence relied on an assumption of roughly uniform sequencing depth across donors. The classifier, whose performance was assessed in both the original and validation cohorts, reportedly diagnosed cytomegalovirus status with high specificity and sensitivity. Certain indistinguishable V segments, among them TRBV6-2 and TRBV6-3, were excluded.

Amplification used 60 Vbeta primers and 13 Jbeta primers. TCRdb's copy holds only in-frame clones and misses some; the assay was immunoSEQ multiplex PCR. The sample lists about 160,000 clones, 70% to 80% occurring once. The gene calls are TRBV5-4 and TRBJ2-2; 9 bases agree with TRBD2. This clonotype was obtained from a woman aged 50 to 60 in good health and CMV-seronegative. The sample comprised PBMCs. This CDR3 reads CASSLIPSGRIDSGELFF. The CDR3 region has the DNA TGTGCCAGCAGCTTGATACCCAGCGGGAGGATTGATAGCGGGGAGCTGTTTTTT.